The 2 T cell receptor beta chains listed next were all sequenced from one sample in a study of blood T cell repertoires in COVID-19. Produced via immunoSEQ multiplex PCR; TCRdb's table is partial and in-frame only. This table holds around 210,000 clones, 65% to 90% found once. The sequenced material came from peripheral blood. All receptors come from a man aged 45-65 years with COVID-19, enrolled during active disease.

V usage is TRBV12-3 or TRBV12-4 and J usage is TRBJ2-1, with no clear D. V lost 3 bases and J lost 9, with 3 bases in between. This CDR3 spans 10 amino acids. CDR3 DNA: TGTGCCAGCAGTTTTCTTGAGCAGTTCTTC. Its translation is CASSFLEQFF.

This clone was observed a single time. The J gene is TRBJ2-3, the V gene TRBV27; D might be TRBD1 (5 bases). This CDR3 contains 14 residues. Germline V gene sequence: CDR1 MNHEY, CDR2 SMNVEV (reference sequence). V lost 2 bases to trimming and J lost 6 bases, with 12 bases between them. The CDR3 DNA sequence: TGTGCCAGCAGTTTAGGGGCAGGATGGGATACGCAGTATTTT. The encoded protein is CASSLGAGWDTQYF.